The entry that follows covers one T cell receptor (beta chain) sequence. The antigen is unknown. The same CDR3 is also encoded by other DNA sequences in this sample. This sample is part of a study of regulatory and conventional T cells in RAG deficiency. Findings and limits, study-wide: Other subsets showed approximately 10-fold reductions, but Treg unique TCR beta sequences fell 95 to 100-fold in these patients. In Omenn syndrome, Treg and Tconv repertoires overlapped >85%.

Assay: immunoSEQ multiplex PCR; the TCRdb copy retains only in-frame clones and omits some. Here the sample spans 5,500 to 8,500 clones, roughly 89% being singletons. Between the trimmed V and J ends, which lost 5 bases and 3 bases, there was a span of 17 bases. The germline V gene has CDR1 SGHAT and CDR2 FQNNGV. The CDR3 is made up of 17 amino acids. Blood CD4+ CD25-high CD127-low regulatory T cells supplied the genomic DNA template. These data also formed part of another study, on regulatory T cells. From that paper: The PCR used 52 TRBV and 13 TRBJ primers. In patients, unique TRB V-J pairs were restricted and V/J usage skewed, especially in Tregs.

Source material: CD127- CD25+ CD4+ Tregs sorted from blood. V is TRBV11-2 and J is TRBJ1-6; D uncertain. This TCR was sampled from a human donor in good health. The CDR3 region has the DNA TGTGCCAGCAGCCGCCGGAGCGGTACTATCTATAATTCACCCCTCCACTTT. This encodes CASSRRSGTIYNSPLHF.